This record looks at one T cell receptor beta chain sequence and its context. What it recognizes is unknown. The sample is drawn from a study of T-cell reconstitution after alpha-beta-depleted transplantation in children. Unique molecular identifiers were incorporated into the prepared TCRbeta library. TCRdb called the PCR reads again in MiXCR, with one record for every CDR3 protein. The data contain 450,000 to 600,000 distinct CDR3 sequences, 13% of them singletons. Germline-derived CDR1 and CDR2 are MDHEN and SYDVKM. V lost 6 bases and J 0 bases, leaving 14 bases between the germline ends. This CDR3 is 15 amino acids long. Broader study findings: There were reportedly several hundred expanded graft clones from which alpha-beta T cells came about two months after transplant.

The receptor's source is a male patient aged 10-17 years who had a stem cell transplant for acute myeloid leukemia, so the T cells may come from the graft donor. The chain employs TRBV28 and TRBJ1-2; D is ambiguous. This sample comprised PBMCs, mostly from graft donor cells, obtained 360 days after TCRalphabeta/CD19-depleted stem cell transplant. In DNA, the CDR3 is TGTGCCAGCAGGATCAGGAGCCGTACTAACTATGGCTACACCTTC. Amino acid sequence: CASRIRSRTNYGYTF.